Below, 32 T cell receptor beta chains from the same sample are listed, as sequenced in a study of shared clonotypes between healthy human individuals. The protocol was immunoSEQ multiplex PCR, while the TCRdb copy is restricted to in-frame clones and leaves out a portion. The sample holds 2.3 million or so clones; more than 85% are singletons and the top ten take around 0.4%. Input material: naive CD4+ T cells from PBMCs. As for subset: CD45RA+ positively selected. These receptor sequences come from a man aged 18-30 years in good health. Some clones in this sample may be carry-over from other donors' samples.

This sequence joins TRBV28 and TRBJ1-3, with 9 bases aligning to TRBD1. This CDR3 has 16 residues. Per the germline V gene, CDR1 is MDHEN and CDR2 is SYDVKM. V trimming: 5 bases; J trimming: 0 bases; junction bases outside the gene matches: 5. CDR3 sequence reads: CASSQNRGLSGNTIYF. The DNA for the CDR3 is TGTGCCAGCAGTCAAAACAGGGGGCTCTCTGGAAACACCATATATTTT.

The rearrangement uses TRBV14 and TRBJ2-1; D perhaps matches TRBD2 (6 bases). V lost 0 bases to trimming and J lost 5 bases, with 20 bases between them. The CDR3 extends over 18 amino acids. The germline gives CDR1 SGHDN, CDR2 FVKESK. This CDR3 is CASSQDGVGGMDHNEQFF. CDR3 nucleotide sequence: TGTGCCAGCAGCCAAGATGGGGTGGGGGGAATGGACCACAATGAGCAGTTCTTC.

This sequence joins TRBV18 and TRBJ1-1; possible D gene TRBD1, 5 bases. CDR3 length: 18 amino acids. The germline V and J ends were trimmed by 3 bases and 4 bases, with 24 bases remaining between them. The germline V gene encodes CDR1 KGHSH and CDR2 LQKENI. CDR3 region: CASSPVLGTLLSRTEAFF. The DNA of the CDR3 is TGTGCCAGCTCACCTGTACTCGGGACCCTCTTATCCCGCACTGAAGCTTTCTTT. The entire variable domain, with the rest obtained from reference TRBV18 and TRBJ1-1, is as follows: NAGVMQNPRHLVRRRGQEARLRCSPMKGHSHVYWYRQLPEEGLKFMVYLQKENIIDESGMPKERFSAEFPKEGPSILRIQQVVRGDSAAYFCASSPVLGTLLSRTEAFFGQGTRLTVV.

The chain carries TRBV6-6 and TRBJ1-1; no definite D call. Germline assignment: CDR1 MNHNY and CDR2 SVGAGI (reference sequence). The CDR3 has 11 amino acids. Trimming removed 6 bases from V and 2 bases from J, with 4 bases in between. CDR3 DNA: TGTGCCAGCAGGAGTAACACTGAAGCTTTCTTT. The encoded protein is CASRSNTEAFF.

This rearrangement joins TRBV6-1 to TRBJ1-2, with D unresolved. V was shortened by 4 bases and J by 4 bases, with 13 bases between the two germline ends. The length of the CDR3 is 14 residues. CDR1 MNHNS and CDR2 SASEGT come from the germline V gene. The CDR3 protein is CASSVAAAGYGYTF. CDR3 nucleotide sequence: TGTGCCAGCAGTGTGGCGGCGGCAGGCTATGGCTACACCTTC.

This chain connects TRBV7-2 to TRBJ2-3; no clear D. The V end was cut by 5 bases, the J end by 6 bases, with 9 bases between. The CDR3 contains 12 residues. In germline, CDR1 is SGHTA, CDR2 FQGNSA. CDR3 amino acids: CASSQSRDTQYF. Here the CDR3 DNA reads TGTGCCAGCAGCCAATCCCGCGATACGCAGTATTTT.

The chain is built from TRBV28 and TRBJ2-7, with D unclear. CDR3 length: 13 amino acids. CDR1 is MDHEN, CDR2 SYDVKM, per germline. Trimming cost V 4 bases and J 2 bases, with 9 bases left between them. CDR3 nucleotides: TGTGCCAGCAGTTCCCCCAGCACCTACGAGCAGTACTTC. It is translated as CASSSPSTYEQYF.

The rearrangement links TRBV7-9 to TRBJ1-5; tentative D call: TRBD1 (6 bases). Germline CDR1 is SEHNR and CDR2 is FQNEAQ (reference sequence). Trimming stripped 5 bases from V and 0 bases from J, with 23 bases between. This CDR3 contains 19 residues. The CDR3 loop is CASSAEHSSGEYSNQPQHF. CDR3 coding DNA: TGTGCCAGCAGCGCGGAACACTCATCAGGGGAATATAGCAATCAGCCCCAGCATTTT.

The V gene is TRBV27, the J gene TRBJ2-4; TRBD1 matches 7 bases. CDR1 and CDR2 (germline): MNHEY, SMNVEV (reference sequence). The V gene end was trimmed by 4 bases and the J gene end by 0 bases; junction bases not matched to a gene: 12. This CDR3 spans 18 amino acids. The CDR3 region is CASSSHLRQGIAKNIQYF. CDR3 in DNA: TGTGCCAGCAGTTCCCATTTGAGACAGGGTATAGCCAAAAACATTCAGTACTTC.

This chain uses TRBV5-1 with TRBJ1-4, with 7 bases matching TRBD1. The germline V gene has CDR1 SGHRS and CDR2 YFSETQ. CDR3 size: 14 residues. J was trimmed by 8 bases and V by 4 bases; bases with no gene match: 8. The chain's CDR3 is CASSRGGAGEKLFF. The CDR3 DNA reads as TGCGCCAGCAGCCGAGGGGGCGCGGGCGAAAAACTGTTTTTT.

The rearrangement joins TRBV9 to TRBJ1-1, with D possibly TRBD1 on 6 matching bases. V was shortened by 0 bases and J by 4 bases, with 25 bases between the two germline ends. This CDR3 contains 19 residues. CDR1 and CDR2 from the germline V gene are SGDLS and YYNGEE. This chain's CDR3 is CASSVEEVVRAGAGTEAFF. DNA of the CDR3: TGTGCCAGCAGCGTAGAGGAGGTCGTGCGCGCGGGGGCGGGCACTGAAGCTTTCTTT.

This rearrangement joins TRBV5-5 to TRBJ1-1; D gene unclear. This CDR3 region has 14 residues. Trimming cost V 0 bases and J 12 bases, with 18 bases left between them. The V gene's germline CDR1 is SGHKS and CDR2 YYEKEE (reference sequence). The CDR3 reads CASSLVSGNGETFF. The CDR3 region has the DNA TGTGCCAGCAGCTTGGTTTCCGGGAACGGGGAAACTTTCTTT.

The rearrangement joins TRBV29-1 to TRBJ2-6; D remains ambiguous. Germline V lookup: CDR1 SQVTM, CDR2 ANQGSEA. The V end was cut by 7 bases, the J end by 3 bases, with 7 bases between. The CDR3 is 12 residues long. CDR3 DNA: TGCAGCGCGTTCGGTGGGGCCAACGTCCTGACTTTC. This gives the protein CSAFGGANVLTF.

The chain links TRBV30 to TRBJ2-3; 8 bases fit TRBD1. This CDR3 contains 13 residues. The V gene's germline CDR1 is GTSNPN and CDR2 SVGIG (reference sequence). The junction had 3 bases not matched to a gene; V was cut back by 3 bases and J by 4 bases. DNA of the CDR3: TGTGCCTGGAGGTCACAGGGGGCAGATACGCAGTATTTT. Protein: CAWRSQGADTQYF.

The chain is built from TRBV28 and TRBJ1-5; D possibly corresponds to TRBD1 (5 bases). CDR3 length: 15 amino acids. The ends were cut back, 7 bases at V and 4 bases at J, with 17 bases in the middle. The germline V gene has CDR1 MDHEN and CDR2 SYDVKM. For the CDR3, the DNA is TGTGCCAGCACCCCCTCGGGACTGGAAAATCAGCCCCAGCATTTT. Its protein product is CASTPSGLENQPQHF.

CDR3: CASSNRDGRYGYTF. The CDR3 DNA is TGTGCCAGTAGTAACCGGGACGGTCGTTATGGCTACACCTTC. This chain connects TRBV19 to TRBJ1-2; tentatively, D is TRBD1 (5 bases). Germline loops: CDR1 LNHDA, CDR2 SQIVND (reference sequence). The CDR3 length is 14 residues. V was pared by 4 bases and J by 5 bases, with 14 bases between.

This rearrangement joins TRBV6-5 to TRBJ1-4; D unresolved. Germline CDR1 is MNHEY and CDR2 is SVGAGI. The V end was cut by 6 bases, the J end by 4 bases, with 15 bases between. This CDR3 contains 15 residues. The CDR3 bases are TGTGCCAGCAGAGAACTGTACAGAAGTAATGAAAAACTGTTTTTT. Translated: CASRELYRSNEKLFF.

This clone has only a few counts. V gene TRBV30 combines with J gene TRBJ1-1; D is unresolved. This CDR3 is built from 11 residues. The germline gives CDR1 GTSNPN, CDR2 SVGIG (reference sequence). Trimming shortened V by 4 bases and J by 2 bases, and 5 bases separated the two germline ends. The CDR3 loop reads CAWKQNTEAFF. The CDR3 nucleotides read TGTGCCTGGAAACAAAACACTGAAGCTTTCTTT.

In this sample, this clone turned up once. Other DNA sequences in this sample translate to the same CDR3. The gene calls are TRBV5-1 and TRBJ2-1; 9 positions agree with TRBD2. V lost 0 bases and J lost 7; bases outside the gene matches: 2. CDR3 length equals 14 residues. Germline V gene sequence: CDR1 SGHRS, CDR2 YFSETQ. The CDR3 is CASSLGLAVNEQFF. The DNA for the CDR3 is TGCGCCAGCAGCTTGGGACTAGCGGTTAATGAGCAGTTCTTC. The full variable domain, its missing parts supplied by reference TRBV5-1 and TRBJ2-1, is KAGVTQTPRYLIKTRGQQVTLSCSPISGHRSVSWYQQTPGQGLQFLFEYFSETQRNKGNFPGRFSGRQFSNSRSEMNVSTLELGDSALYLCASSLGLAVNEQFFGPGTRLTVL.

This chain uses TRBV28 with TRBJ2-1; possible D gene TRBD1, 5 bases. Trimming took off 1 base at V and 5 bases at J, with 18 bases between the two ends. CDR1 and CDR2 from the germline V gene are MDHEN and SYDVKM. CDR3 size: 17 residues. CDR3 sequence (DNA): TGTGCCAGCAGTTTATTCGTAATAGGGGCCAGGGACAATGAGCAGTTCTTC. This translates into CASSLFVIGARDNEQFF. Supplemented by reference TRBV28 and TRBJ2-1, the full variable domain reads DVKVTQSSRYLVKRTGEKVFLECVQDMDHENMFWYRQDPGLGLRLIYFSYDVKMKEKGDIPEGYSVSREKKERFSLILESASTNQTSMYLCASSLFVIGARDNEQFFGPGTRLTVL.

V usage is TRBV28 and J usage is TRBJ2-2; 9 positions match TRBD2. Germline V gives CDR1 MDHEN, CDR2 SYDVKM. CDR3 length equals 16 residues. J lost 4 bases, V lost 3 bases, and 6 bases had no gene match. The CDR3 DNA follows: TGTGCCAGCAGTTTCTTCGGCGGGAGGGCCACCGGGGAGCTGTTTTTT. It specifies CASSFFGGRATGELFF.

Notes on this clone: Other DNA sequences in this sample translate to the same CDR3. This chain uses TRBV29-1 with TRBJ1-2; perhaps TRBD1 as D (6 bases). From germline, CDR1 is SQVTM and CDR2 ANQGSEA. This CDR3 has 11 amino acids. With 6 bases removed from V and 1 base from J, the gap between germline ends came to 6 bases. The CDR3 sequence is CSVDSNYGYTF. CDR3 bases: TGCAGCGTGGACAGTAACTATGGCTACACCTTC. Filled out from reference TRBV29-1 and TRBJ1-2, the complete variable domain reads SAVISQKPSRDICQRGTSLTIQCQVDSQVTMMFWYRQQPGQSLTLIATANQGSEATYESGFVIDKFPISRPNLTFSTLTVSNMSPEDSSIYLCSVDSNYGYTFGSGTRLTVV.

The V gene is TRBV10-3, the J gene TRBJ2-3, with TRBD2 matching over 12 bases. The CDR3 runs to 17 residues. Germline CDR1 reads ENHRY; CDR2 reads SYGVKD. The trim removed 10 bases at V and 2 bases at J, leaving 13 bases unmatched. The CDR3 here is CATQGTSGQRFTDTQYF. For the CDR3, the DNA is TGTGCCACCCAGGGGACTAGCGGGCAACGTTTCACAGATACGCAGTATTTT.

The rearrangement links TRBV5-6 to TRBJ2-5, with TRBD2 as a possible D gene (7 bases). From germline, CDR1 is SGHDT and CDR2 YYEEEE. Trimming pared 0 bases from V and 2 bases from J, leaving 11 bases between. This CDR3 region has 15 residues. CDR3 in amino acids: CASSLVGGLQETQYF. The CDR3 DNA is TGTGCCAGCAGCTTGGTCGGGGGGCTTCAAGAGACCCAGTACTTC.

This chain connects TRBV10-1 to TRBJ2-1; 7 bases match TRBD1. V shed 0 bases and J 5 bases; nucleotides not matched to a gene: 16. The CDR3 is 19 residues long. Germline loops: CDR1 WNHNN, CDR2 SYGVQD (reference sequence). CDR3 residues: CASSESTRDRAHVHNEQFF. The CDR3 nucleotides are TGCGCCAGCAGTGAGTCGACGCGCGACAGGGCCCATGTGCACAATGAGCAGTTCTTC.

This chain links TRBV28 with TRBJ1-6; no reliable D call. V was trimmed by 4 bases and J by 9 bases, leaving 22 bases between them. This CDR3 comprises 17 residues. From germline, CDR1 is MDHEN and CDR2 SYDVKM. The CDR3 nucleotides are TGTGCCAGCAGTTCCCCCCTGGGTAGCGGGCCGGGTTCACCCCTCCACTTT. Residues: CASSSPLGSGPGSPLHF.

The genes are TRBV7-3 and TRBJ2-1; 8 bases are shared with TRBD2. CDR3 length equals 14 residues. Germline trimming cut 0 bases from V and 7 bases from J; bases unmatched to any gene: 2. Germline lookup yields CDR1 SGHTA and CDR2 FQGTGA. CDR3 protein: CASSLTGGRNEQFF. In DNA form, the CDR3 reads TGTGCCAGCAGCTTAACAGGCGGGAGGAATGAGCAGTTCTTC.

The genes are TRBV6-4 and TRBJ2-1; a weak D match, TRBD2 (7 bases). Per germline, CDR1 MRHNA and CDR2 SNTAGT. The CDR3 runs to 18 residues. Trimming left V 4 bases short and J 7 bases short, with 26 bases between. The CDR3 DNA sequence: TGTGCCAGCAGTGTTGAAGAGGGGGGGCCCTTGCGAAAGAATGAGCAGTTCTTC. Its translation: CASSVEEGGPLRKNEQFF.

The rearrangement uses TRBV28 and TRBJ1-1; D call uncertain. The CDR3 extends over 13 amino acids. Germline V gene sequence: CDR1 MDHEN, CDR2 SYDVKM. V shed 7 bases and J shed 3 bases, with 12 bases lying between them. CDR3: CASTPRPDTEAFF. The CDR3 DNA reads TGTGCCAGCACCCCGAGGCCGGACACTGAAGCTTTCTTT.

The gene calls are TRBV29-1 and TRBJ2-5; maybe TRBD1 (5 bases). This CDR3 is 17 amino acids long. The V and J ends lost 3 bases and 1 base respectively, with 21 bases between them. Per germline, CDR1 SQVTM and CDR2 ANQGSEA. For the CDR3, the DNA is TGCAGCGTTGAGGGTCGATGGGGCAGAGCCTCCCAAGAGACCCAGTACTTC. Translated, it gives CSVEGRWGRASQETQYF.

The chain combines TRBV27 with TRBJ2-7; D might be TRBD1 (5 bases). V lost 10 bases and J lost 2, with 18 bases in between. Germline V gives CDR1 MNHEY, CDR2 SMNVEV (reference sequence). This CDR3 has 14 amino acids. CDR3 nucleotides: TGTGCCACCCGTCGAGGCCAGGGCACCTACGAGCAGTACTTC. Its protein product is CATRRGQGTYEQYF.

The chain recombines TRBV5-4 with TRBJ1-4; D not resolved. The V and J ends lost 3 bases and 5 bases respectively, with 5 bases between them. In germline, CDR1 is SGHNT, CDR2 YYREEE (reference sequence). This CDR3 has 12 residues. This CDR3 is CASSSKNEKLFF. In nucleotides, the CDR3 is TGTGCCAGCAGCTCAAAGAATGAAAAACTGTTTTTT.